The clone carrying this TCR beta chain occurred once. Its antigen is currently unknown. This likely comes from a read error, as the CDR3 has no conserved phenylalanine or tryptophan at its end. The record originates from a study of tumor-infiltrating lymphocytes in primary liver carcinoma. Study background: Ranging in age from 30 to 69 years, the patients were men and women. General study results and limits: The study found only about 8-24% of top clones in all five tumor regions. Tumor tissue displayed a significantly greater top-250-clone fraction than blood (p = 0.039). Whereas tumor region pairs overlapped more, tumor-adjacent and tumor-blood pairs overlapped less.

Using a constant-region primer together with ProtoScript II reverse transcriptase, TCR beta cDNA was made from 500 ng of total RNA. Sequencing libraries for TCR beta derived from three nested multiplex PCR rounds that used slightly modified ARM-PCR. With TRBV1-TRBV30 forward primers and a C-beta reverse primer, the first two PCR rounds were run for approximately 10 cycles each. From the multiplex PCR reads, TCRdb called clonotypes with MiXCR, one entry per CDR3 protein. The table lists about 130,000 distinct CDR3 sequences, around 64% of them singletons. The CDR3 has 14 residues. Germline CDR1 reads MNHNS; CDR2 reads SASEGT. Co-extraction of RNA and DNA was performed on roughly 17-32 mg of unsorted bulk tissue.

V and J are TRBV6-1 and TRBJ2-1; D is possibly TRBD1 (5 bases). This TCR derives from a woman in her fifties or sixties with primary liver carcinoma and hepatitis B virus infection. Sequencing was performed on liver tumor tissue from sampling region 3. Subset: tumor region T3, left-lateral pole. Here the CDR3 DNA reads TGTGCCAGCAGAAACAGGCCCCTCTACAGTGAGCAGTTCCTC. Amino acids: CASRNRPLYSEQFL.